The entry below describes one TCR beta chain. No antigen is known for it. The data stem from a study of shared clonotypes between healthy human individuals. Regarding the study as a whole: Donor scarcity curtailed the genetic and exposure-history diversity represented herein. The study generally estimated greater richness for naive than memory subsets. An expected dependence of interdonor clonotype sharing on sequencing depth was noted. Non-shared clonotypes displayed generation probabilities falling below those of clonotypes present in all four donors.

The data were produced by immunoSEQ multiplex PCR, yet TCRdb's version contains in-frame clones alone and is incomplete. The data show a few million clones, approximately 93% seen once. Germline CDR1 SGHTA, CDR2 FQGNSA. The trim removed 2 bases at V and 1 base at J, leaving 4 bases unmatched. CDR3 length: 16 amino acids. The sample was naive CD4+ T cells from PBMCs. Specified subset: CD45RA+ positively selected. The clonotype was recovered from a man aged 18 to 30 in good health. Some clones in this sample may be carry-over from other donors' samples. The chain joins TRBV7-2 to TRBJ2-3; TRBD2 agrees at 9 bases. CDR3 loop: CASSLIGGGGTDTQYF. The CDR3 nucleotides read TGTGCCAGCAGCTTAATTGGCGGGGGGGGCACAGATACGCAGTATTTT.